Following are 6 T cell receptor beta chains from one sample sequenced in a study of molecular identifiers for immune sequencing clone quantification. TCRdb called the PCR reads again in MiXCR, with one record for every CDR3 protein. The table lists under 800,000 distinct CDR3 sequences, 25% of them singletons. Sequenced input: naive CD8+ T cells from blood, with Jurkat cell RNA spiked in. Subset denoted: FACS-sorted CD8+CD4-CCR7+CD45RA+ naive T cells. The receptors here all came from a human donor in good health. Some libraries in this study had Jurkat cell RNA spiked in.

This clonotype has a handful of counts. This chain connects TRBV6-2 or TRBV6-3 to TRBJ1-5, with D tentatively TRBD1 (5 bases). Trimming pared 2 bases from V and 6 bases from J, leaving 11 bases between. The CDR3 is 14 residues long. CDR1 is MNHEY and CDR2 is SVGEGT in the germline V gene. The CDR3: CASSYGGSGQPQHF. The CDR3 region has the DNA TGTGCCAGCAGTTACGGGGGGTCTGGTCAGCCCCAGCATTTT.

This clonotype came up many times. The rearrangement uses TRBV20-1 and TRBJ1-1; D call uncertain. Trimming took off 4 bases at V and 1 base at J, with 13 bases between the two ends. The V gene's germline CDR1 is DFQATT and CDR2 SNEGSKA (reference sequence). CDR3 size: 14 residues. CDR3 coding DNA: TGCAGTGCTAAGTCCGGGAGCCCGAACACTGAAGCTTTCTTT. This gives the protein CSAKSGSPNTEAFF.

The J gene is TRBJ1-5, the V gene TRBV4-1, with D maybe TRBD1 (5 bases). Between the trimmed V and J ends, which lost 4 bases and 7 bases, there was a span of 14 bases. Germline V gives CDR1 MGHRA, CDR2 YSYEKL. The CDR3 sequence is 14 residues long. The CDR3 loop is CASSPDGGYQPQHF. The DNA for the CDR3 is TGCGCCAGCAGCCCCGACGGGGGATACCAGCCCCAGCATTTT.

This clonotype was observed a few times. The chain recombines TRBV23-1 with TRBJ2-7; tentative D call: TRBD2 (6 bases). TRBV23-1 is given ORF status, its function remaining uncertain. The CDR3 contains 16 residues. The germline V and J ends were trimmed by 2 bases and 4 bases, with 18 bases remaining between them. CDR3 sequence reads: CASSQNPAGLPYEQYF. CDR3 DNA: TGCGCCAGCAGTCAAAACCCCGCGGGACTCCCTTACGAGCAGTACTTC.

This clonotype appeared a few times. CDR3 in amino acids: CASSLGEGSVYGYTF. CDR3 nucleotides: TGTGCCAGCAGCTTAGGGGAGGGCTCGGTCTATGGCTACACCTTC. This sequence joins TRBV11-2 and TRBJ1-2; D unclear. V lost 1 base and J 4 bases, leaving 13 bases between the germline ends. Looked up from germline, CDR1 is SGHAT and CDR2 is FQNNGV. This CDR3 is 15 amino acids long.

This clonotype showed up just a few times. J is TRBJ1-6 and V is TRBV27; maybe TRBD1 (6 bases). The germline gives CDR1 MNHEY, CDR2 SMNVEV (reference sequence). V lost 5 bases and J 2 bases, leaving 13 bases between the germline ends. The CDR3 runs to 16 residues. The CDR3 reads CASSQKRTAYNSPLHF. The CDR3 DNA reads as TGTGCCAGCAGTCAAAAACGGACAGCCTATAATTCACCCCTCCACTTT.